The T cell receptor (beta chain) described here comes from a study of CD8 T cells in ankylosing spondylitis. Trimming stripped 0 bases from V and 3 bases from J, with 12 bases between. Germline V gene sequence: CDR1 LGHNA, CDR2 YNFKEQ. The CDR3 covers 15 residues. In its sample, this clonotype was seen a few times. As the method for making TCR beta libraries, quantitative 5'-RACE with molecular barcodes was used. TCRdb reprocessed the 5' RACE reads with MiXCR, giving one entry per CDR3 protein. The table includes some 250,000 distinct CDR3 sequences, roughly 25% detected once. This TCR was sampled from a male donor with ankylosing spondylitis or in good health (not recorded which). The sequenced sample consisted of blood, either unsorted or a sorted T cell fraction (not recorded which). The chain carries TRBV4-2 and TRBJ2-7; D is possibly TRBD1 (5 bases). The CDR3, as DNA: TGTGCCAGCAGCCAAGATATAACAGGCGACTACGAGCAGTACTTC. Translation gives CASSQDITGDYEQYF.